These T cell receptor beta chains were read from a single sample in a study of identical twins. TCRdb reanalysed the 5' RACE reads using MiXCR and keeps one entry per CDR3 protein. This table has about 660,000 distinct CDR3 sequences, 8.5% to 9% appearing once. Another study also made use of these data, one on yellow fever vaccine responses in identical twins.

Source material: PBMCs. The origin of the receptors is a woman aged 18 to 35 in good health. Both conserved end residues are part of each CDR3. D genes are given only for firm matches. The size of a clone is reported for some rows only, either as once, few or many, or as a class for expanded clones.

d_gene: NA; abundance: few; v_gene: TRBV7-9; j_gene: TRBJ2-7; CDR3aa: CATSGAGTYEQYF; CDR3nt: TGTGCCACCTCCGGGGCGGGAACCTACGAGCAGTACTTC
d_gene: NA; abundance: many; v_gene: TRBV2; j_gene: TRBJ2-1; CDR3aa: CASSSWTEQFF; CDR3nt: TGTGCCAGCAGTTCCTGGACTGAGCAGTTCTTC
d_gene: NA; abundance: few; v_gene: TRBV11-3; j_gene: TRBJ2-1; CDR3aa: CASSLDNGRVDQQFF; CDR3nt: TGTGCCAGCAGCTTAGATAACGGGAGAGTCGACCAGCAGTTCTTC
d_gene: NA; abundance: few; v_gene: TRBV7-9; j_gene: TRBJ2-7; CDR3aa: CASSIPTSPSYEQYF; CDR3nt: TGTGCCAGCAGCATACCTACATCCCCCTCCTACGAGCAGTACTTC
d_gene: NA; abundance: few; v_gene: TRBV20-1; j_gene: TRBJ2-1; CDR3aa: CSASSRTVDNEQFF; CDR3nt: TGCAGTGCTAGTTCCCGCACGGTGGACAATGAGCAGTTCTTC
d_gene: NA; abundance: many; v_gene: TRBV9; j_gene: TRBJ2-7; CDR3aa: CASSSDPAQIEQYF; CDR3nt: TGTGCCAGCAGCTCGGACCCGGCCCAAATCGAGCAGTACTTC
d_gene: NA; abundance: many; v_gene: TRBV20-1; j_gene: TRBJ2-5; CDR3aa: CSARVPQETQYF; CDR3nt: TGCAGTGCTAGAGTCCCTCAAGAGACCCAGTACTTC
d_gene: NA; abundance: NA; v_gene: TRBV29-1; j_gene: TRBJ2-4; CDR3aa: CSVVGIVAEGTKNIQYF; CDR3nt: TGCAGCGTTGTGGGTATAGTGGCAGAGGGGACCAAAAACATTCAGTACTTC
d_gene: NA; abundance: many; v_gene: TRBV10-3; j_gene: TRBJ2-5; CDR3aa: CAIRNPDSRSETQYF; CDR3nt: TGTGCCATCAGGAACCCGGACAGCCGCAGTGAGACCCAGTACTTC
d_gene: TRBD1; abundance: NA; v_gene: TRBV3-1; j_gene: TRBJ2-1; CDR3aa: CASSQRKDRGDNEQFF; CDR3nt: TGTGCCAGCAGCCAACGGAAGGACAGGGGCGACAATGAGCAGTTCTTC
d_gene: NA; abundance: many; v_gene: TRBV15; j_gene: TRBJ2-2; CDR3aa: CATSLQNTGELFF; CDR3nt: TGTGCCACCAGCCTACAGAACACCGGGGAGCTGTTTTTT
d_gene: TRBD2; abundance: NA; v_gene: TRBV29-1; j_gene: TRBJ2-7; CDR3aa: CSVALAGGNVEQYF; CDR3nt: TGCAGCGTAGCCCTAGCGGGGGGGAATGTCGAGCAGTACTTC
d_gene: NA; abundance: few; v_gene: TRBV6-5; j_gene: TRBJ2-1; CDR3aa: CASSYGGTYNEQFF; CDR3nt: TGTGCCAGCAGTTACGGGGGGACCTACAATGAGCAGTTCTTC
d_gene: TRBD1; abundance: few; v_gene: TRBV9; j_gene: TRBJ2-1; CDR3aa: CASSVDPRGLDNEQFF; CDR3nt: TGTGCCAGCAGCGTGGACCCCAGGGGGTTGGACAATGAGCAGTTCTTC
d_gene: NA; abundance: many; v_gene: TRBV5-1; j_gene: TRBJ1-5; CDR3aa: CASSLGGLGNQPQHF; CDR3nt: TGCGCCAGCAGCTTGGGGGGCCTTGGCAATCAGCCCCAGCATTTT
d_gene: TRBD1; abundance: NA; v_gene: TRBV9; j_gene: TRBJ2-1; CDR3aa: CASSATPGQGLFSEQFF; CDR3nt: TGTGCCAGCAGCGCGACCCCGGGACAGGGTTTATTCAGTGAGCAGTTCTTC
d_gene: NA; abundance: few; v_gene: TRBV7-6; j_gene: TRBJ2-5; CDR3aa: CASSLIASQETQYF; CDR3nt: TGTGCCAGCAGCTTAATCGCCAGCCAAGAGACCCAGTACTTC
d_gene: TRBD1; abundance: NA; v_gene: TRBV7-9; j_gene: TRBJ2-2; CDR3aa: CASSFASGTGTTGELFF; CDR3nt: TGTGCCAGCAGCTTTGCCTCCGGGACAGGGACCACCGGGGAGCTGTTTTTT
d_gene: NA; abundance: NA; v_gene: TRBV29-1; j_gene: TRBJ2-1; CDR3aa: CSAPQSGPPVMRGEQFF; CDR3nt: TGCAGCGCCCCCCAGTCGGGGCCCCCGGTGATGCGGGGTGAGCAGTTCTTC
d_gene: NA; abundance: many; v_gene: TRBV7-9; j_gene: TRBJ2-7; CDR3aa: CASSLIGPSGEQYF; CDR3nt: TGTGCCAGCAGCTTGATCGGGCCGTCGGGGGAGCAGTACTTC
d_gene: NA; abundance: few; v_gene: TRBV7-2; j_gene: TRBJ2-1; CDR3aa: CASSRRMARQSYNEQFF; CDR3nt: TGTGCCAGCAGCCGAAGGATGGCAAGACAATCCTACAATGAGCAGTTCTTC
d_gene: NA; abundance: few; v_gene: TRBV20-1; j_gene: TRBJ2-1; CDR3aa: CSAPLARPSSYNEQFF; CDR3nt: TGCAGTGCTCCTCTCGCGCGTCCAAGCTCCTACAATGAGCAGTTCTTC
d_gene: TRBD2; abundance: NA; v_gene: TRBV14; j_gene: TRBJ2-1; CDR3aa: CASSQKGGSSYNEQFF; CDR3nt: TGTGCCAGCAGCCAAAAAGGCGGGAGCTCCTACAATGAGCAGTTCTTC
d_gene: NA; abundance: NA; v_gene: TRBV7-9; j_gene: TRBJ1-2; CDR3aa: CASSFSRGEDGYTF; CDR3nt: TGTGCCAGCAGCTTCAGTCGGGGGGAGGATGGCTACACCTTC
d_gene: TRBD2; abundance: NA; v_gene: TRBV28; j_gene: TRBJ2-1; CDR3aa: CASSLPRLAGSHNEQFF; CDR3nt: TGTGCCAGCAGTTTACCACGATTAGCGGGCTCCCACAATGAGCAGTTCTTC
d_gene: TRBD2; abundance: NA; v_gene: TRBV5-5; j_gene: TRBJ2-2; CDR3aa: CASSLWGGTGELFF; CDR3nt: TGTGCCAGCAGCTTGTGGGGGGGCACCGGGGAGCTGTTTTTT
d_gene: TRBD2; abundance: NA; v_gene: TRBV6-1; j_gene: TRBJ2-7; CDR3aa: CASSGGLSGRAYEQYF; CDR3nt: TGTGCCAGCAGCGGGGGGCTGAGCGGGAGGGCCTACGAGCAGTACTTC
d_gene: NA; abundance: NA; v_gene: TRBV5-1; j_gene: TRBJ2-3; CDR3aa: CASSIEASEDTQYF; CDR3nt: TGCGCCAGCAGCATTGAGGCCTCCGAAGATACGCAGTATTTT
d_gene: NA; abundance: few; v_gene: TRBV28; j_gene: TRBJ1-5; CDR3aa: CASRGSGGGYNNQPQHF; CDR3nt: TGTGCCAGCAGGGGCTCGGGAGGGGGATACAATAATCAGCCCCAGCATTTT
d_gene: TRBD1; abundance: few; v_gene: TRBV10-3; j_gene: TRBJ2-5; CDR3aa: CAISGDRARETQYF; CDR3nt: TGTGCCATCAGTGGGGACAGGGCGCGCGAGACCCAGTACTTC
d_gene: NA; abundance: many; v_gene: TRBV18; j_gene: TRBJ2-3; CDR3aa: CASLGLPGTDTQYF; CDR3nt: TGTGCCAGCCTCGGGCTTCCCGGCACAGATACGCAGTATTTT
d_gene: TRBD2; abundance: NA; v_gene: TRBV7-9; j_gene: TRBJ2-7; CDR3aa: CASSLGGSPKNEQYF; CDR3nt: TGTGCCAGCAGCTTAGGCGGGAGTCCTAAAAACGAGCAGTACTTC
d_gene: NA; abundance: few; v_gene: TRBV6-1; j_gene: TRBJ2-1; CDR3aa: CASSPSGEGYNEQFF; CDR3nt: TGTGCCAGCAGCCCCTCAGGGGAGGGTTACAATGAGCAGTTCTTC
d_gene: TRBD2; abundance: NA; v_gene: TRBV15; j_gene: TRBJ2-1; CDR3aa: CATSRLAGGAISYNEQFF; CDR3nt: TGTGCCACCAGCAGACTAGCGGGGGGAGCTATCTCCTACAATGAGCAGTTCTTC
d_gene: NA; abundance: many; v_gene: TRBV29-1; j_gene: TRBJ1-1; CDR3aa: CSVAVGGVTEAFF; CDR3nt: TGCAGCGTTGCTGTAGGTGGGGTAACTGAAGCTTTCTTT
d_gene: NA; abundance: few; v_gene: TRBV4-1; j_gene: TRBJ2-2; CDR3aa: CASSQDFRELGGGELFF; CDR3nt: TGCGCCAGCAGCCAAGACTTCCGGGAGCTAGGGGGCGGGGAGCTGTTTTTT
d_gene: NA; abundance: few; v_gene: TRBV20-1; j_gene: TRBJ2-2; CDR3aa: CSASRSGTGELFF; CDR3nt: TGCAGTGCTAGCCGCTCTGGCACCGGGGAGCTGTTTTTT
d_gene: NA; abundance: few; v_gene: TRBV28; j_gene: TRBJ2-5; CDR3aa: CASRTRGETQYF; CDR3nt: TGTGCCAGCAGAACCCGCGGGGAGACCCAGTACTTC
d_gene: NA; abundance: NA; v_gene: TRBV6-2/TRBV6-3; j_gene: TRBJ2-7; CDR3aa: CASSFSLREGSHEQYF; CDR3nt: TGTGCCAGCAGTTTCAGCCTGCGGGAAGGATCCCACGAGCAGTACTTC
d_gene: TRBD2; abundance: few; v_gene: TRBV2; j_gene: TRBJ2-1; CDR3aa: CASIPSGGWGSQFF; CDR3nt: TGTGCCAGCATCCCCTCGGGGGGGTGGGGTAGTCAGTTCTTC
d_gene: NA; abundance: NA; v_gene: TRBV9; j_gene: TRBJ1-3; CDR3aa: CASSVGRPGNTIYF; CDR3nt: TGTGCCAGCAGCGTGGGCAGACCTGGAAACACCATATATTTT
d_gene: NA; abundance: NA; v_gene: TRBV5-6; j_gene: TRBJ2-7; CDR3aa: CASNLKGGLVSYEQYF; CDR3nt: TGTGCCAGCAATCTTAAAGGAGGTCTAGTTTCGTACGAGCAGTACTTC
d_gene: TRBD2; abundance: many; v_gene: TRBV11-2; j_gene: TRBJ2-7; CDR3aa: CASSARGGLAVPYEQYF; CDR3nt: TGTGCCAGCAGTGCTAGGGGAGGGCTAGCGGTCCCCTACGAGCAGTACTTC
d_gene: NA; abundance: few; v_gene: TRBV28; j_gene: TRBJ1-1; CDR3aa: CASSSVHKPTEAFF; CDR3nt: TGTGCCAGCAGTTCGGTCCACAAGCCCACTGAAGCTTTCTTT
d_gene: TRBD2; abundance: few; v_gene: TRBV20-1; j_gene: TRBJ2-1; CDR3aa: CSASGAGGRFNEQFF; CDR3nt: TGCAGTGCTAGTGGGGCGGGAGGGCGATTCAATGAGCAGTTCTTC
d_gene: NA; abundance: many; v_gene: TRBV6-5; j_gene: TRBJ2-3; CDR3aa: CASSYSRGPLTDTQYF; CDR3nt: TGTGCCAGCAGTTACTCGAGGGGACCGCTCACAGATACGCAGTATTTT
d_gene: TRBD1; abundance: NA; v_gene: TRBV27; j_gene: TRBJ2-7; CDR3aa: CASSLGDRVREQYF; CDR3nt: TGTGCCAGCAGTTTGGGGGACAGGGTGAGGGAGCAGTACTTC
d_gene: NA; abundance: few; v_gene: TRBV12-3/TRBV12-4; j_gene: TRBJ1-5; CDR3aa: CASKGNSNQPQHF; CDR3nt: TGTGCCAGCAAAGGGAATAGCAATCAGCCCCAGCATTTT
d_gene: NA; abundance: NA; v_gene: TRBV6-2/TRBV6-3; j_gene: TRBJ2-7; CDR3aa: CASTPSVGKGIYEQYF; CDR3nt: TGTGCCAGCACCCCTTCGGTAGGGAAGGGGATCTACGAGCAGTACTTC
d_gene: NA; abundance: NA; v_gene: TRBV5-1; j_gene: TRBJ2-2; CDR3aa: CASNPEPQGPTGELFF; CDR3nt: TGCGCCAGCAACCCGGAGCCTCAGGGGCCCACCGGGGAGCTGTTTTTT
d_gene: NA; abundance: many; v_gene: TRBV7-3; j_gene: TRBJ2-3; CDR3aa: CASSTQTGTSTDTQYF; CDR3nt: TGTGCCAGCAGCACCCAGACAGGGACTAGCACAGATACGCAGTATTTT